The 19 T cell receptor beta chains given below trace back to one sample, sequenced in a study of blood T cell repertoires in COVID-19. Generated by immunoSEQ multiplex PCR, the TCRdb table keeps only in-frame clones and is missing some. The table records around 230,000 clones, roughly 90% of them present only once. Sequencing was carried out using PBMCs or T cells enriched from blood (not recorded which). These receptor sequences come from a woman in her 30s with acute COVID-19.

This chain links TRBV10-3 with TRBJ2-3, with 8 bases matching TRBD1. CDR3 length equals 16 residues. V trimming: 7 bases; J trimming: 1 base; junction bases outside the gene matches: 10. From germline, CDR1 is ENHRY and CDR2 SYGVKD. CDR3 residues: CAITPKGGQGTDTQYF. Here the CDR3 DNA reads TGTGCCATCACTCCTAAGGGGGGACAGGGCACAGATACGCAGTATTTT.

The chain carries TRBV5-8 and TRBJ2-7, with D possibly TRBD2 on 5 matching bases. CDR3 length: 15 residues. Trimming pared 2 bases from V and 6 bases from J, leaving 18 bases between. Germline loops: CDR1 SGHTS, CDR2 YDEGEE. The CDR3 loop reads CASSLAYLARGEQYF. The CDR3 bases are TGTGCCAGCAGCTTAGCGTATCTTGCCCGGGGCGAGCAGTACTTC. The variable domain in full, completed from reference TRBV5-8 and TRBJ2-7, reads EAGVTQSPTHLIKTRGQQATLRCSPISGHTSVYWYQQALGLGLQFLLWYDEGEERNRGNFPPRFSGRQFPNYSSELNVNALELEDSALYLCASSLAYLARGEQYFGPGTRLTVT.

This chain links TRBV30 with TRBJ1-1, with 8 bases matching TRBD1. CDR3 size: 15 residues. Germline lookup yields CDR1 GTSNPN and CDR2 SVGIG (reference sequence). J gave up 4 bases and V 2 bases, and 9 bases lay outside the gene matches. The CDR3 loop reads CAWSRLTGVGTEAFF. The CDR3 bases are TGTGCCTGGAGTCGATTGACAGGGGTGGGCACTGAAGCTTTCTTT.

The rearrangement links TRBV5-5 to TRBJ1-5, with TRBD1 matching over 9 bases. V trimming: 4 bases; J trimming: 5 bases; junction bases outside the gene matches: 7. Germline assignment: CDR1 SGHKS and CDR2 YYEKEE (reference sequence). The CDR3 has 15 residues. The CDR3 nucleotides read TGTGCCAGCAGCCCGCGACAGGGGGGCGATCAGCCCCAGCATTTT. Translation: CASSPRQGGDQPQHF.

The chain joins TRBV29-1 to TRBJ1-4, with a tentative D call TRBD1 (6 bases). CDR1 SQVTM and CDR2 ANQGSEA come from the germline V gene. This CDR3 has 13 amino acids. V dropped 4 bases and J dropped 1 base, with 7 bases sitting between them. The CDR3 loop is CSVVDRTNEKLFF. The CDR3 DNA is TGCAGCGTTGTGGACAGAACTAATGAAAAACTGTTTTTT.

This chain joins TRBV5-6 and TRBJ2-3, with 10 bases lining up with TRBD2. Germline V CDR1 and CDR2: SGHDT, YYEEEE. The CDR3 extends over 18 amino acids. With 3 bases clipped from V and 2 bases from J, the junction kept 12 bases outside the gene matches. In nucleotides, the CDR3 is TGTGCCAGCAGCTCCCGGGGTAGCGGGGGGACAGTCACAGATACGCAGTATTTT. It specifies CASSSRGSGGTVTDTQYF.

This chain uses TRBV5-4 with TRBJ1-4, with a tentative D call TRBD1 (5 bases). V was trimmed by 4 bases and J by 5 bases, leaving 15 bases between them. This CDR3 region has 15 residues. Germline CDR1 is SGHNT and CDR2 is YYREEE (reference sequence). Here the CDR3 reads CASSRVGTANEKLFF. The CDR3, as DNA: TGTGCCAGCAGCCGAGTCGGGACTGCCAATGAAAAACTGTTTTTT. Using reference TRBV5-4 and TRBJ1-4 for the parts outside the CDR3, the full variable domain is ETGVTQSPTHLIKTRGQQVTLRCSSQSGHNTVSWYQQALGQGPQFIFQYYREEENGRGNFPPRFSGLQFPNYSSELNVNALELDDSALYLCASSRVGTANEKLFFGSGTQLSVL.

The gene calls are TRBV10-3 and TRBJ2-3, with 9 nucleotides matching TRBD2. In germline, CDR1 is ENHRY, CDR2 SYGVKD. This CDR3 is 17 amino acids long. The V segment lost 4 bases and the J segment 5 bases; nucleotides outside the gene matches: 13. The CDR3 loop is CAISGIERGAVLDTQYF. CDR3 nucleotide sequence: TGTGCCATCAGTGGGATCGAGCGGGGGGCGGTTTTAGATACGCAGTATTTT.

The chain uses TRBV9 and TRBJ1-3; D remains unclear. Trimming pared 0 bases from V and 7 bases from J, leaving 8 bases between. Germline V gives CDR1 SGDLS, CDR2 YYNGEE. The CDR3 loop spans 13 amino acids. Here the CDR3 DNA reads TGTGCCAGCAGCGTAGCGTCGGAGAACACCATATATTTT. The encoded protein is CASSVASENTIYF.

V gene TRBV30 combines with J gene TRBJ1-1, with a weak D call TRBD1 (5 bases). Germline V gene sequence: CDR1 GTSNPN, CDR2 SVGIG (reference sequence). The germline V and J ends were trimmed by 3 bases and 2 bases, with 10 bases remaining between them. CDR3 length: 13 residues. The DNA of the CDR3 is TGTGCCTGGAGGCTGGACATAAACACTGAAGCTTTCTTT. It codes for CAWRLDINTEAFF.

The chain recombines TRBV5-1 with TRBJ2-3, with D hard to call. V was cut by 0 bases and J by 4 bases, with 3 bases left in between. This CDR3 contains 12 residues. Germline V gives CDR1 SGHRS, CDR2 YFSETQ. CDR3 protein: CASSLGADTQYF. CDR3 DNA sequence: TGCGCCAGCAGCTTGGGCGCAGATACGCAGTATTTT.

This clone has just one count. The chain recombines TRBV5-1 with TRBJ1-3; D gene unclear. Looked up from germline, CDR1 is SGHRS and CDR2 is YFSETQ. This CDR3 has 15 residues. Trimming removed 2 bases from V and 0 bases from J, with 9 bases in between. Written as DNA, the CDR3 is TGCGCCAGCAGCTTCGCAGGTAACTCTGGAAACACCATATATTTT. It yields the protein CASSFAGNSGNTIYF.

The chain uses TRBV7-9 and TRBJ2-2, with a possible D match to TRBD1 (6 bases). Trimming cost V 0 bases and J 1 base, with 12 bases left between them. The germline V gene has CDR1 SEHNR and CDR2 FQNEAQ (reference sequence). This CDR3 spans 17 amino acids. CDR3 sequence reads: CASSLAWGLENTGELFF. The CDR3 DNA is TGTGCCAGCAGCTTAGCGTGGGGGCTGGAGAACACCGGGGAGCTGTTTTTT.

The chain uses TRBV14 and TRBJ1-1; maybe TRBD1 (5 bases). V was trimmed by 2 bases and J by 2 bases, leaving 15 bases between them. The V gene's germline CDR1 is SGHDN and CDR2 FVKESK. CDR3 size: 16 residues. This CDR3 is CASSQFRDSSNTEAFF. CDR3 nucleotide sequence: TGTGCCAGCAGCCAATTCCGGGACTCAAGTAACACTGAAGCTTTCTTT.

The V call is TRBV10-3, the J call TRBJ1-2, with D perhaps TRBD1 (5 bases). There are 12 residues in the CDR3. Germline V CDR1 and CDR2: ENHRY, SYGVKD. Trimming took 7 bases from V and 8 from J, leaving 14 bases between them. The CDR3 DNA reads TGTGCCATCATGGGGGGTCTGGACGGCTACACCTTC. It translates to CAIMGGLDGYTF.

The chain joins TRBV2 to TRBJ2-2; 8 bases are shared with TRBD1. The CDR3 is 15 residues long. Germline V CDR1 and CDR2: SNHLY, FYNNEI. Germline trimming cut 3 bases from V and 4 bases from J; bases unmatched to any gene: 4. CDR3 region: CASSETGVVTGELFF. CDR3 nucleotides: TGTGCCAGCAGTGAGACAGGGGTCGTCACCGGGGAGCTGTTTTTT.

This rearrangement joins TRBV27 to TRBJ1-6; a possible D gene is TRBD1 (5 bases). The CDR3 has 13 amino acids. CDR1 and CDR2 from the germline V gene are MNHEY and SMNVEV (reference sequence). Trimming took 4 bases from V and 9 from J, leaving 10 bases between them. In nucleotides, the CDR3 is TGTGCCAGCAGTTCCTACAGGACTTCACCCCTCCACTTT. This translates into CASSSYRTSPLHF.

The J gene is TRBJ2-1, the V gene TRBV7-2; 9 bases align to TRBD1. Germline assignment: CDR1 SGHTA and CDR2 FQGNSA. The J segment lost 8 bases and the V segment lost 3 bases, leaving 5 bases of the junction unmatched. The CDR3 is made up of 14 amino acids. The CDR3 sequence: CASSFTTGGHEQFF. The CDR3 DNA sequence: TGTGCCAGCAGCTTCACTACAGGGGGCCATGAGCAGTTCTTC.

The chain combines TRBV7-9 with TRBJ1-2; TRBD1 might be the D (5 bases). Germline V gives CDR1 SEHNR, CDR2 FQNEAQ (reference sequence). This CDR3 region has 12 residues. Trimming pared 5 bases from V and 8 bases from J, leaving 12 bases between. DNA for the CDR3: TGTGCCAGCAGCCCCCCAGGGCTCGGCTACACCTTC. Amino acid sequence: CASSPPGLGYTF.